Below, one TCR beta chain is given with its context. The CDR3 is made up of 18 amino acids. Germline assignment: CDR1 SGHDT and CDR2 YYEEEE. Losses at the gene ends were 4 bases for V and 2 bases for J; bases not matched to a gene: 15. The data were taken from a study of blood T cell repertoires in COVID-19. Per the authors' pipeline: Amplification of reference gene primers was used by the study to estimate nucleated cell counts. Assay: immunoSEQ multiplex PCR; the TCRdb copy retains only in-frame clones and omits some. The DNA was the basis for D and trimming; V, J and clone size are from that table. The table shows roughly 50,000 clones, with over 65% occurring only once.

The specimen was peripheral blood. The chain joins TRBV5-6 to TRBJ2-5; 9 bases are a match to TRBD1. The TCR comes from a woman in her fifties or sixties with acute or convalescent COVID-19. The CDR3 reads CASSNAGQGSAIQETQYF. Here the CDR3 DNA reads TGTGCCAGCAGCAACGCGGGACAGGGTTCTGCCATTCAAGAGACCCAGTACTTC.